In its sample, the clone carrying this T cell receptor beta chain was seen once. Its antigen is as yet unknown. This sample is part of a study of monozygotic twins with cystic fibrosis. The wider study: Libraries were built from 3 to 3.5 micrograms of fragmented DNA using around 15 PCR cycles. Study findings and constraints: In 13 of 16 pairs, V gene usage was closest to the co-twin's. Nucleotide-identical clonotype sharing was significantly higher within monozygotic CF twin pairs than between unrelated CF individuals.

The data were produced by immunoSEQ multiplex PCR, yet TCRdb's version contains in-frame clones alone and is incomplete. The table includes 30,000 or so clones, roughly 90% detected once. Germline V gene lookup returns CDR1 SGHKS and CDR2 YYEKEE (reference sequence). CDR3 length: 15 residues. With 3 bases removed from V and 2 bases from J, the gap between germline ends came to 13 bases. What was sequenced was blood. V usage is TRBV5-5 and J usage is TRBJ2-3; a possible D gene is TRBD2 (5 bases). This TCR was recovered from a girl aged 2 to 9 with cystic fibrosis. The CDR3 region has the DNA TGTGCCAGCAGCTCTTTCGAGGGATACACAGATACGCAGTATTTT. It encodes CASSSFEGYTDTQYF. Supplemented by reference TRBV5-5 and TRBJ2-3, the full variable domain reads DAGVTQSPTHLIKTRGQQVTLRCSPISGHKSVSWYQQVLGQGPQFIFQYYEKEERGRGNFPDRFSARQFPNYSSELNVNALLLGDSALYLCASSSFEGYTDTQYFGPGTRLTVL.